Listed here are 11 T cell receptor beta chains from one sample, sequenced in a study of blood T cell repertoires in COVID-19 (dated by TCRdb to 2020 to 2021). The library came from the immunoSEQ multiplex PCR assay. TCRdb re-hosts the immuneACCESS table, in-frame sequences only. Its copies lack some clones; in the studies checked, an unresolved V gene accounts for under half of them, and the cause for the rest is not known. The sample includes 220,000 or so clones, with roughly 89% observed a single time. The biggest ten clones account for approximately 7.3% of the sample. Sequenced material: PBMCs or T cells enriched from blood (not recorded which). The receptors shown here come from a middle-aged woman who had recovered from COVID-19.

The genes are TRBV19 and TRBJ2-6; 7 positions agree with TRBD1. Germline V gene lookup returns CDR1 LNHDA and CDR2 SQIVND (reference sequence). Losses at the gene ends were 7 bases for V and 0 bases for J; bases not matched to a gene: 6. The length of the CDR3 is 16 residues. CDR3 nucleotide sequence: TGTGCCAGTACAGGGGGTCCCATCTCTGGGGCCAACGTCCTGACTTTC. The encoded protein is CASTGGPISGANVLTF.

The chain couples TRBV7-2 to TRBJ2-7, with D perhaps TRBD1 or TRBD2 (6 bases each). Germline CDR1 is SGHTA and CDR2 is FQGNSA. V was shortened by 5 bases and J by 3 bases, with 14 bases between the two germline ends. The CDR3 spans 14 residues. CDR3 sequence: CASSLGGSGYEQYF. The CDR3 bases are TGTGCCAGCAGCCTAGGGGGTAGCGGCTACGAGCAGTACTTC.

The chain combines TRBV30 with TRBJ2-3; 10 nucleotides align to TRBD2. Germline loops: CDR1 GTSNPN, CDR2 SVGIG (reference sequence). This CDR3 contains 14 residues. The V segment lost 3 bases and the J segment 2 bases; nucleotides outside the gene matches: 2. The CDR3 DNA reads as TGTGCCTGGAGAGGACTAGCGGTCACAGATACGCAGTATTTT. Translating gives CAWRGLAVTDTQYF.

The CDR3 nucleotides read TGTGCCAGCAGTCGACGGAGCTCTGGAAACACCATATATTTT. This gives the protein CASSRRSSGNTIYF. V and J are TRBV2 and TRBJ1-3; no clear D gene. CDR3 length: 14 amino acids. The ends were cut back, 5 bases at V and 0 bases at J, with 8 bases in the middle. Germline CDR1 SNHLY, CDR2 FYNNEI.

This chain joins TRBV6-2 or TRBV6-3 and TRBJ2-7, with D perhaps TRBD1 (5 bases). V lost 3 bases to trimming and J lost 2 bases, with 8 bases between them. CDR3 length: 13 amino acids. Germline assignment: CDR1 MNHEY and CDR2 SVGEGT. CDR3 protein: CASSYQGPYEQYV. CDR3 DNA sequence: TGTGCCAGCAGTTATCAGGGTCCCTACGAGCAGTACGTC.

The chain links TRBV6-4 to TRBJ1-5, with a tentative D call TRBD1 (6 bases). CDR3 length: 15 amino acids. Germline CDR1 is MRHNA and CDR2 is SNTAGT. V lost 5 bases to trimming and J lost 4 bases, with 15 bases between them. CDR3 residues: CASSQINRVNQPQHF. CDR3 sequence (DNA): TGTGCCAGCAGTCAAATAAACAGGGTTAATCAGCCCCAGCATTTT.

The J gene is TRBJ1-2, the V gene TRBV19; the D gene is possibly TRBD1 (5 bases). CDR1 and CDR2 from the germline V gene are LNHDA and SQIVND (reference sequence). This CDR3 has 14 residues. The ends were cut back, 8 bases at V and 4 bases at J, with 17 bases in the middle. The CDR3 sequence: CASLPQGSIYGYTF. CDR3 bases: TGTGCCAGTTTACCTCAGGGTAGCATCTATGGCTACACCTTC.

This chain joins TRBV3-1 (or the pseudogene TRBV3-2) and TRBJ2-5; a weak D match, TRBD2 (7 bases). CDR1 is LGHDT, CDR2 YNNKEL, per germline (reference sequence). Trimming took 3 bases from V and 5 from J, leaving 16 bases between them. The CDR3 sequence is 15 residues long. In nucleotides, the CDR3 is TGTGCCAGCAGCCAGGAGGGGGGGGGCTGGGAGACCCAGTACTTC. It translates to CASSQEGGGWETQYF.

CDR3 in amino acids: CASEWSGSGTGELFF. CDR3 DNA: TGTGCCAGTGAATGGAGCGGGAGTGGCACGGGGGAGCTGTTTTTT. V is TRBV19 and J is TRBJ2-2; TRBD2 aligns across 8 bases. V lost 8 bases, J lost 8 bases, and 13 bases stayed unmatched. The germline V gene has CDR1 LNHDA and CDR2 SQIVND (reference sequence). The CDR3 spans 15 residues.

The rearrangement joins TRBV25-1 to TRBJ1-1; D possibly corresponds to TRBD1 (5 bases). Germline values: CDR1 MGHDK, CDR2 SYGVNS. The CDR3 has 13 residues. Deletions cut 4 bases from V and 1 base from J, with 7 bases between. The CDR3 DNA reads as TGTGCCAGCAGTGGACAGCAGAACACTGAAGCTTTCTTT. It is translated as CASSGQQNTEAFF. The full variable domain, completed using reference TRBV25-1 and TRBJ1-1, is EADIYQTPRYLVIGTGKKITLECSQTMGHDKMYWYQQDPGMELHLIHYSYGVNSTEKGDLSSESTVSRIRTEHFPLTLESARPSHTSQYLCASSGQQNTEAFFGQGTRLTVV.

CDR3 sequence reads: CASSHVTSGRNTGELFF. For the CDR3, the DNA is TGCGCCAGCAGCCACGTGACTAGCGGGAGGAACACCGGGGAGCTGTTTTTT. V usage is TRBV4-3 and J usage is TRBJ2-2, with 12 bases that match TRBD2. V was clipped by 3 bases and J by 1 base; unmatched bases: 3. Germline values: CDR1 LGHNA, CDR2 YSLEER. The CDR3 loop spans 17 amino acids.